A selection of T cell receptor beta chains follows, all from one sample in a study of T-cell reconstitution after alpha-beta-depleted transplantation in children. From the PCR reads, TCRdb called clonotypes with MiXCR, one entry per CDR3 protein. The sample holds fewer than 1 million distinct CDR3 sequences; roughly 15% are singletons and the top ten take roughly 5%. Source: PBMCs, mostly from graft donor cells, taken 360 days after TCRalphabeta/CD19-depleted stem cell transplant. Source of these receptors: a male patient younger than 18 who had a stem cell transplant for acute lymphoblastic leukemia, so the T cells may come from the graft donor. Each CDR3 is given without its conserved first and last residue. Fields, in order: D gene, V gene, J gene, CDR3 protein. D genes are given only for firm matches.

.	TRBV4-1	TRBJ2-3	ASSRQSRGTDTQY
TRBD1	TRBV12-3/TRBV12-4	TRBJ2-7	ASSLLRTGTYEQY
TRBD1	TRBV5-1	TRBJ1-2	ASSWSQGDYGYT
.	TRBV7-9	TRBJ2-2	ASSFRGALPGELF
.	TRBV6-5	TRBJ2-3	ASITGFGTDTQY
TRBD2	TRBV28	TRBJ2-2	ASNVWGFSGRAHSTGELF
.	TRBV6-5	TRBJ2-1	ASRDAGTKQF
.	TRBV7-6	TRBJ2-6	ASTLHLFDGTLSGANVLT
TRBD2	TRBV27	TRBJ2-7	ARFLAGGYEQY
.	TRBV5-5	TRBJ2-5	ASSLRSQVTTHLKTQY
.	TRBV7-8	TRBJ2-7	ASSLELAFSSYEQY
.	TRBV25-1	TRBJ2-1	ASSELVTSSYNEQF
.	TRBV7-9	TRBJ2-3	ASNYWTVSTDTQY
TRBD2	TRBV29-1	TRBJ2-1	SSWLRASGRTLNEYEQF
.	TRBV5-1	TRBJ2-7	ASSLERGGDEQY
.	TRBV20-1	TRBJ2-7	SATRTRGSYEQY
TRBD2	TRBV20-1	TRBJ2-7	SALTSRVSYEQY
.	TRBV12-3/TRBV12-4	TRBJ2-3	ASTGKVADTQY
.	TRBV27	TRBJ2-1	ASSVLAGLHVHEQF
.	TRBV12-3/TRBV12-4	TRBJ2-7	ASSSPWSVSGSYEQY
.	TRBV10-1	TRBJ2-3	ASSESARTADTQY
TRBD2	TRBV7-6	TRBJ2-1	ASSLAGGPSYNEQF